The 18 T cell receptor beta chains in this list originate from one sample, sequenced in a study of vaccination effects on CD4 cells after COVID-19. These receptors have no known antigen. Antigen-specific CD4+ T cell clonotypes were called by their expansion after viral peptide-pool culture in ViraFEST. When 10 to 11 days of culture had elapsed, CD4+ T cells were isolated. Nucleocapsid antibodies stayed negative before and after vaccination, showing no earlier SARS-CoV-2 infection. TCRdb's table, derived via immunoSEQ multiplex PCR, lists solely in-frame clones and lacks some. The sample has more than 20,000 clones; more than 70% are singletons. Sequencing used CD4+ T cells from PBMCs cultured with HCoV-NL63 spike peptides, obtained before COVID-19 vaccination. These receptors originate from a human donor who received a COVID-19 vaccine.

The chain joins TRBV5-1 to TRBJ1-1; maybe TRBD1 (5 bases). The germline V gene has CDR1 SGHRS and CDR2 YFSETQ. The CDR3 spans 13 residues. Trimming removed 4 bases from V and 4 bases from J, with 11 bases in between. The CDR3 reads CASSRRGSTEAFF. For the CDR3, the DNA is TGCGCCAGCAGCAGGAGGGGATCCACTGAAGCTTTCTTT. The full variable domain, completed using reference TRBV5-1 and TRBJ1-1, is KAGVTQTPRYLIKTRGQQVTLSCSPISGHRSVSWYQQTPGQGLQFLFEYFSETQRNKGNFPGRFSGRQFSNSRSEMNVSTLELGDSALYLCASSRRGSTEAFFGQGTRLTVV.

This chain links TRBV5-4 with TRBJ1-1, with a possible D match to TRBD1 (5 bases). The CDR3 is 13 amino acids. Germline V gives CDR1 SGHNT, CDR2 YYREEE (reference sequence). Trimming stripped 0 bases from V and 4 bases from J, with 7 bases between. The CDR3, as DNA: TGTGCCAGCAGCTTGGGAGGGGCCACTGAAGCTTTCTTT. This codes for CASSLGGATEAFF.

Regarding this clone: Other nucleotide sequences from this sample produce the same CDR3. The CDR3 loop reads CASSPGQGQETQYF. For the CDR3, the DNA is TGTGCCAGCAGCCCGGGACAGGGCCAAGAGACCCAGTACTTC. The rearrangement links TRBV5-5 to TRBJ2-5, with 9 bases matching TRBD1. The CDR3 contains 14 residues. Germline CDR1 SGHKS, CDR2 YYEKEE (reference sequence). With V trimmed by 4 bases and J by 1 base, 2 bases remained unmatched.

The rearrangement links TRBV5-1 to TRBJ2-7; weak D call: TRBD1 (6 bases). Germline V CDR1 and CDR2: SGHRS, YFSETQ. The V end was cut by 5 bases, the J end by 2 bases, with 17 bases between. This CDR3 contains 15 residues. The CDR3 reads CASSPGHRDTYEQYF. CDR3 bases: TGCGCCAGCAGTCCTGGTCACAGGGACACCTACGAGCAGTACTTC.

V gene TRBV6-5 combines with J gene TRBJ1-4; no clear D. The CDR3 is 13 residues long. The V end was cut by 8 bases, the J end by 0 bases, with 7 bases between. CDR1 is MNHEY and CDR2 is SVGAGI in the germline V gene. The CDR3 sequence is CASEYSTNEKLFF. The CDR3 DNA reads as TGTGCCAGCGAGTATTCAACTAATGAAAAACTGTTTTTT.

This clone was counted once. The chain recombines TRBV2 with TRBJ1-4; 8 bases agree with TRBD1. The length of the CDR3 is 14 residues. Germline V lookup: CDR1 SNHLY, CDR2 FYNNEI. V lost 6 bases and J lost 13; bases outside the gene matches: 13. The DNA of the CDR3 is TGTGCCAGCAGACCCACAGGGGGAATCAGGGCACTGTTTTTT. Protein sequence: CASRPTGGIRALFF.

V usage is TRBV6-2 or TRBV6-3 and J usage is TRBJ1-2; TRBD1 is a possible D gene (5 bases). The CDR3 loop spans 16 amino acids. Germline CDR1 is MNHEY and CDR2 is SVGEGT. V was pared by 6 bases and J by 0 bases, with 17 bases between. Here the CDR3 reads CASSRDGSYSNYGYTF. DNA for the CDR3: TGTGCCAGCAGCCGGGACGGGAGTTACTCTAACTATGGCTACACCTTC.

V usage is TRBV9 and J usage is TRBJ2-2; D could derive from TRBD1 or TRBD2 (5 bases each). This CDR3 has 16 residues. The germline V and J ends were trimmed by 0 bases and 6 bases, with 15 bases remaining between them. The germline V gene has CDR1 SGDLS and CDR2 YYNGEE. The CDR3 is CASSVAPSGQPGELFF. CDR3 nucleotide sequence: TGTGCCAGCAGCGTAGCTCCCAGCGGACAACCCGGGGAGCTGTTTTTT.

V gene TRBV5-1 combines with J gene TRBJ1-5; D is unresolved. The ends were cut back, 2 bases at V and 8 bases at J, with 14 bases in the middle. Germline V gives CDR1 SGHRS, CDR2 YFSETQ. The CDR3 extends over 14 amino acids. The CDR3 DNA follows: TGCGCCAGCAGCTTACGGACGGGCAGCAAGCCCCAGCATTTT. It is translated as CASSLRTGSKPQHF.

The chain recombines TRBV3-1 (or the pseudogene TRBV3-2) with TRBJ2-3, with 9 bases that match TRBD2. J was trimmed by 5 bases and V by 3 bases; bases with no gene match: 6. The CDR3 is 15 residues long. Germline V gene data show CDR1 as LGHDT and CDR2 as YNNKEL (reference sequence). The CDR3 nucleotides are TGTGCCAGCAGCCACCCCTTAGCGGGAGAAGATACGCAGTATTTT. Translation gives CASSHPLAGEDTQYF.

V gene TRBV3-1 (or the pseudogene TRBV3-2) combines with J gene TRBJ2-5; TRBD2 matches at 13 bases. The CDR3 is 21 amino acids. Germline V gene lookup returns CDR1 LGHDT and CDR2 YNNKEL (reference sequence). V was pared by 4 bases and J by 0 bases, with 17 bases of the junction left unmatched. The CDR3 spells CASSRNFGLAGEYTHQETQYF. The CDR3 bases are TGTGCCAGCAGCCGGAATTTCGGACTAGCGGGGGAGTATACGCACCAAGAGACCCAGTACTTC.

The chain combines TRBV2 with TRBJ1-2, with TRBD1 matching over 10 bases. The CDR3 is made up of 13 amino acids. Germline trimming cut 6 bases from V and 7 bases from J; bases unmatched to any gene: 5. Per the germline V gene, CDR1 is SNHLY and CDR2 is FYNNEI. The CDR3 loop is CASSAGQGFGYTF. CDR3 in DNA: TGTGCCAGCAGCGCGGGACAGGGGTTTGGCTACACCTTC. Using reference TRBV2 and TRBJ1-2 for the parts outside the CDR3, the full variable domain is EPEVTQTPSHQVTQMGQEVILRCVPISNHLYFYWYRQILGQKVEFLVSFYNNEISEKSEIFDDQFSVERPDGSNFTLKIRSTKLEDSAMYFCASSAGQGFGYTFGSGTRLTVV.

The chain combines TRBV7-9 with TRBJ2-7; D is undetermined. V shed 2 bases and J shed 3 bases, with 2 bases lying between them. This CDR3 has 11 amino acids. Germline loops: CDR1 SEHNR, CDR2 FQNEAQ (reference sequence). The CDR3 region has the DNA TGTGCCAGCAGCTTAAACTACGAGCAGTACTTC. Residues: CASSLNYEQYF.

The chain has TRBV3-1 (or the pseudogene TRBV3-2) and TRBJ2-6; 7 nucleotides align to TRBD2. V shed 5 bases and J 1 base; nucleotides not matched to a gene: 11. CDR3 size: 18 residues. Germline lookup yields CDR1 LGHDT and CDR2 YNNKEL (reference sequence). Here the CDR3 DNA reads TGTGCCAGCAGCGAACGAGGAGTGGGGGGGTCTGGGGCCAACGTCCTGACTTTC. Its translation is CASSERGVGGSGANVLTF.

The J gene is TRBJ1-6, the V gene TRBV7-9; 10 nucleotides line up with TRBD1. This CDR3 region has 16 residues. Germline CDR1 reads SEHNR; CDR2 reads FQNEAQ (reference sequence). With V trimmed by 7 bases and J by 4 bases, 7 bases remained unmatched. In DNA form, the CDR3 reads TGTGCCAGCATTCCGGGACAGGGGATATATAATTCACCCCTCCACTTT. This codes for CASIPGQGIYNSPLHF.

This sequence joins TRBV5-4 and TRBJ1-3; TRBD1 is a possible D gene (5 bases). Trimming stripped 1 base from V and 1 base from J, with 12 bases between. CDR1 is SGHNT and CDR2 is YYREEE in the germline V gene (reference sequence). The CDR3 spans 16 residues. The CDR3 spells CASSLPGDQSGNTIYF. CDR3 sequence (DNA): TGTGCCAGCAGCTTGCCGGGGGACCAGTCTGGAAACACCATATATTTT. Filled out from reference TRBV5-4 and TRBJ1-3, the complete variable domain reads ETGVTQSPTHLIKTRGQQVTLRCSSQSGHNTVSWYQQALGQGPQFIFQYYREEENGRGNFPPRFSGLQFPNYSSELNVNALELDDSALYLCASSLPGDQSGNTIYFGEGSWLTVV.

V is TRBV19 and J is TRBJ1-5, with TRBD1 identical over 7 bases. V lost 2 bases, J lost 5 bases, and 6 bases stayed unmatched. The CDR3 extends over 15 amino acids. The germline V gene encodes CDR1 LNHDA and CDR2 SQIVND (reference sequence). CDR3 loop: CASSISRTGHQPQHF. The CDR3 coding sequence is TGTGCCAGTAGTATATCTCGGACAGGACATCAGCCCCAGCATTTT.

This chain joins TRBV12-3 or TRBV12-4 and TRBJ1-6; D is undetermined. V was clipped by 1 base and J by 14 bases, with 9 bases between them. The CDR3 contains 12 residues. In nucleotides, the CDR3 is TGTGCCAGCAGTTTAGGCGGTCAAACCCTCCACTTT. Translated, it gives CASSLGGQTLHF.